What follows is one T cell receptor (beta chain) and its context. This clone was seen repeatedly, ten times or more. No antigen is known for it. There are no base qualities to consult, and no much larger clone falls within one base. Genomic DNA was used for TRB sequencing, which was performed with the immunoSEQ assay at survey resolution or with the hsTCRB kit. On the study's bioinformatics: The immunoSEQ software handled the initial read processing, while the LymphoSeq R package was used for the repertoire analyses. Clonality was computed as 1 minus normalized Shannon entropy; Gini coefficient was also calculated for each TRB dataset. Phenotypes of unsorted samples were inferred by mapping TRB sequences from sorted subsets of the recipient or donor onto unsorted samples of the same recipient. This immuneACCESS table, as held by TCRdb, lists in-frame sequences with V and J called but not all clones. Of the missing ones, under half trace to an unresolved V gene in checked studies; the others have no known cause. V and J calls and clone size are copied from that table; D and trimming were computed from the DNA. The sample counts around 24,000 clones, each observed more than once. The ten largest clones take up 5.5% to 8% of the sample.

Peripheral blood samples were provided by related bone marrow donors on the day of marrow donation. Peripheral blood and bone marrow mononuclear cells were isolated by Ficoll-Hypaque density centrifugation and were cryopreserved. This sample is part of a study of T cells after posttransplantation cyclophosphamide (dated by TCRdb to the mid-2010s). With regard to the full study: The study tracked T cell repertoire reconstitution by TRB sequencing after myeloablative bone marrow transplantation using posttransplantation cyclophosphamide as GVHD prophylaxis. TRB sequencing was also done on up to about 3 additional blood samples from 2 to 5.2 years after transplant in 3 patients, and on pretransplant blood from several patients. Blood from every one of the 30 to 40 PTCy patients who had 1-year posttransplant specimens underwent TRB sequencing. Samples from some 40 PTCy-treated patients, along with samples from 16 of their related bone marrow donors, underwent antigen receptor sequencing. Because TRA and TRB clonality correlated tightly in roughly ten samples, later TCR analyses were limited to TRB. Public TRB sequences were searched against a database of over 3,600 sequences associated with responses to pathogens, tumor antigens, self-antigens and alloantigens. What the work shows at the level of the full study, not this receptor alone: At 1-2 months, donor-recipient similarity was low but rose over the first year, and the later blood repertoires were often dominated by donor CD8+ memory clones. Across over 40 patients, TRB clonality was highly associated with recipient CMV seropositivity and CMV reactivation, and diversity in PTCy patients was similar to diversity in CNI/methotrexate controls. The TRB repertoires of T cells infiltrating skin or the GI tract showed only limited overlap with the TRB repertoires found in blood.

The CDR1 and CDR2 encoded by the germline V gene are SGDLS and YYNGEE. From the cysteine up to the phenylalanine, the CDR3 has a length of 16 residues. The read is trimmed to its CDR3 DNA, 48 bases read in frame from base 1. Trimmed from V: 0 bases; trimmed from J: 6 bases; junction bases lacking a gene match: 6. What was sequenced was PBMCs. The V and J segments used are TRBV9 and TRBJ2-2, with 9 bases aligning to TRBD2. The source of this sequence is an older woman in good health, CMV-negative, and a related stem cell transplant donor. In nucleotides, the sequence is TGTGCCAGCAGCGTAGGTGCGCGGGGGGGCCCCGGGGAGCTGTTTTTT. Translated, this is CASSVGARGGPGELFF.